This T cell receptor beta chain was captured in a study of T-cell reconstitution after alpha-beta-depleted transplantation in children. Preparation of the TCRbeta library involved a method that used unique molecular identifiers. Each CDR3 protein gets one entry after TCRdb re-called the PCR reads with MiXCR. The sample lists hundreds of thousands of distinct CDR3 sequences, approximately 10% occurring once. This clonotype came up a few times. CDR3 length: 15 residues. Germline CDR1 is SGHRS and CDR2 is YFSETQ. Germline trimming cut 3 bases from V and 9 bases from J; bases unmatched to any gene: 11. This clonotype was obtained from a human donor who donated a stem cell graft to a child with acute myeloid leukemia. Sequencing used PBMCs from the stem cell graft donor, obtained from the stem cell graft. This chain connects TRBV5-1 to TRBJ2-1; 8 bases map to TRBD2. The CDR3 region has the DNA TGCGCCAGCAGCTCTGAAGCGGGGGCGGGGGGTGAGCAGTTCTTC. Amino acids: CASSSEAGAGGEQFF.